The sequence of this T cell receptor (beta chain) was determined in a study of shared clonotypes between healthy human individuals. Generated by immunoSEQ multiplex PCR, the TCRdb table keeps only in-frame clones and is missing some. The table has 2,500,000 or so clones, 93% seen once; the top ten hold about 0.38%. All of the donors resided in Nashville, Tennessee, and each was a Caucasian adult. Sequenced: naive CD4+ T cells from PBMCs. Sample subset: CD45RA+ positively selected. The sequence was collected from a man younger than 35 in good health. Some clones in this sample may be carry-over from other donors' samples.

The CDR3 coding sequence is TGTGCCAGTAGTCCAAGACTAGCGGGAGAGCAGTTCTTC. This sequence encodes CASSPRLAGEQFF. The V and J genes are TRBV19 and TRBJ2-1, with 11 positions matching TRBD2. Trimming took 5 bases from V and 10 from J; bases not matched to a gene: 4. CDR3 length equals 13 residues. Germline V gene data show CDR1 as LNHDA and CDR2 as SQIVND (reference sequence).